The clone carrying this T cell receptor (beta chain) has more than one count but fewer than ten. The antigen remains undetermined. This sample stems from a study of cytomegalovirus exposure and HLA in healthy donors. PCR involved 60 Vbeta and 13 Jbeta primers. TCRdb's table, derived via immunoSEQ multiplex PCR, lists solely in-frame clones and lacks some. The table lists 95,000 to 150,000 clones, 15% of them singletons, with under 2% in the top ten. Germline V lookup: CDR1 MNHEY, CDR2 SMNVEV (reference sequence). There are 14 residues in the CDR3. The ends were cut back, 3 bases at V and 4 bases at J, with 13 bases in the middle. Findings of the study overall: According to an earlier analysis, most TCR beta V segments yielded productive rearrangements about 90% or about 30% of the time. Confirmation was obtained in vitro that a few CMV-associated chains are specific for CMV antigens.

The TCR was taken from a young woman in good health and CMV-seronegative. The source material was PBMCs. This sequence joins TRBV27 and TRBJ2-7, with unresolved D. The DNA of the CDR3 is TGTGCCAGCAGTTTTGCGCTAGGCACGTACGAGCAGTACTTC. Its translation is CASSFALGTYEQYF.